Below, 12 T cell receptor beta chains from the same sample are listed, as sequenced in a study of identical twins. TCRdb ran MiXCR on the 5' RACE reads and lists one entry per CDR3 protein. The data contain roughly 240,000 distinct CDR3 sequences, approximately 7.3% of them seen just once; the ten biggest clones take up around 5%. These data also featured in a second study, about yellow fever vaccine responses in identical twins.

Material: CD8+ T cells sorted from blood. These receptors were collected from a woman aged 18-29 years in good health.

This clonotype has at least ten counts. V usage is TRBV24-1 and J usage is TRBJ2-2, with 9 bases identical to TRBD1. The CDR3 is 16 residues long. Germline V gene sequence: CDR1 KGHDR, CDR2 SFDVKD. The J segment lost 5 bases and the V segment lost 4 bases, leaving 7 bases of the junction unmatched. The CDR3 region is CATSDPGQGYTGELFF. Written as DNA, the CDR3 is TGTGCCACCAGTGACCCGGGACAGGGCTATACCGGGGAGCTGTTTTTT.

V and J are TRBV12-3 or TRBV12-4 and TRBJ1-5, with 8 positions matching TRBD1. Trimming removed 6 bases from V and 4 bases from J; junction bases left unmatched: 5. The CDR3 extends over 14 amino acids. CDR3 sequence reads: CASRYQGANQPQHF. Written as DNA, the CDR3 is TGTGCCAGCAGATACCAGGGGGCGAATCAGCCCCAGCATTTT.

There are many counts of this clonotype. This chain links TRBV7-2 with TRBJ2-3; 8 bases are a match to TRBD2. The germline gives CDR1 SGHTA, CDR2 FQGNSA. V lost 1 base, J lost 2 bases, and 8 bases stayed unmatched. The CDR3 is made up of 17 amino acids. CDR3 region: CASSLVDSGVYTDTQYF. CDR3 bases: TGTGCCAGCAGCTTAGTGGATAGCGGGGTCTACACAGATACGCAGTATTTT.

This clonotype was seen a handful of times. In DNA, the CDR3 is TGTGCCAGTAGACCGGGAGAACAAGAGACCCAGTACTTC. Residues: CASRPGEQETQYF. This chain uses TRBV19 with TRBJ2-5; TRBD2 might be the D (6 bases). The ends were cut back, 6 bases at V and 2 bases at J, with 10 bases in the middle. Germline lookup yields CDR1 LNHDA and CDR2 SQIVND (reference sequence). The CDR3 covers 13 residues. The full variable domain, rest sourced from reference TRBV19 and TRBJ2-5, is DGGITQSPKYLFRKEGQNVTLSCEQNLNHDAMYWYRQDPGQGLRLIYYSQIVNDFQKGDIAEGYSVSREKKESFPLTVTSAQKNPTAFYLCASRPGEQETQYFGPGTRLLVL.

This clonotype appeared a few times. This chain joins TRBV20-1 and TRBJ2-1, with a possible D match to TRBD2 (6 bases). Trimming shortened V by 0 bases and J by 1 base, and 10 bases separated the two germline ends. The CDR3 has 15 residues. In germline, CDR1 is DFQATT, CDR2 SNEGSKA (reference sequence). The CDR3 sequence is CSAREEGRSYNEQFF. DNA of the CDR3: TGCAGTGCTAGAGAGGAGGGAAGGTCCTACAATGAGCAGTTCTTC.

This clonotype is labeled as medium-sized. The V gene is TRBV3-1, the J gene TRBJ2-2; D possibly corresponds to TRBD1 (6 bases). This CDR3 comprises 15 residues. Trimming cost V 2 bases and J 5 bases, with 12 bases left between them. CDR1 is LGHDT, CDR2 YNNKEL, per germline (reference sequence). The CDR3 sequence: CASSQQGWETGELFF. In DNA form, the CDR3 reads TGTGCCAGCAGCCAACAGGGGTGGGAAACCGGGGAGCTGTTTTTT.

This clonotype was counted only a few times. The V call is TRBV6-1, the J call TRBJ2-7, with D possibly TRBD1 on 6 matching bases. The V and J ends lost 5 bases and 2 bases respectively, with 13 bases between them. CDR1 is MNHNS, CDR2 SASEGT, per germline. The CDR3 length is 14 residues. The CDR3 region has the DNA TGTGCCAGCAGTCAAGGGACAAGTACCTACGAGCAGTACTTC. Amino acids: CASSQGTSTYEQYF.

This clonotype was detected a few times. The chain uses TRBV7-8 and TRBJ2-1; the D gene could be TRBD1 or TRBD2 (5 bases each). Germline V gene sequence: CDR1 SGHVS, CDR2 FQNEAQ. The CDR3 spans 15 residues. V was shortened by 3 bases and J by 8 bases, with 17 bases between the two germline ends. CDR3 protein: CASSFPGLAGDEQFF. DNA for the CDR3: TGTGCCAGCAGCTTTCCGGGGCTGGCGGGCGATGAGCAGTTCTTC.

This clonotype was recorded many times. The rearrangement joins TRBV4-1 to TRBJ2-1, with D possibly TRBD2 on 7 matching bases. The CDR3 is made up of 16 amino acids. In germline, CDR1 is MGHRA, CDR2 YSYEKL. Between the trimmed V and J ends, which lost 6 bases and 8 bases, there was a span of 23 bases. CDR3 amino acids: CASRPEPDGGRDEQFF. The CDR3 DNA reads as TGCGCCAGCAGACCCGAACCTGACGGGGGGCGGGATGAGCAGTTCTTC.

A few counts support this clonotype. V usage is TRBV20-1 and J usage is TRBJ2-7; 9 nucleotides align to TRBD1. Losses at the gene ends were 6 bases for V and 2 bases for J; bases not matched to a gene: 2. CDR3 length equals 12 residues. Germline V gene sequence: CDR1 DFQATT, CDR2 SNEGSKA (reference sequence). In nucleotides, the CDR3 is TGCAGTGCGGGGACAGGGACCTACGAGCAGTACGTC. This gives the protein CSAGTGTYEQYV.

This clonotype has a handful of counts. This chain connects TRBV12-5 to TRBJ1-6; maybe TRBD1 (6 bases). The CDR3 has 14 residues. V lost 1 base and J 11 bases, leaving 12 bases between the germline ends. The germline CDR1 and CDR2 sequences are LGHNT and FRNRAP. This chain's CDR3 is CASGLDRQEAPLHF. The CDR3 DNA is TGTGCTAGTGGTTTGGACAGACAGGAAGCACCCCTCCACTTT.

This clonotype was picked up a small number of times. The CDR3 DNA is TGTGCCAGCAGTTACTCGTCCGAGTGGGTCGGAGCTTTCTTT. Its translation: CASSYSSEWVGAFF. The chain joins TRBV6-5 to TRBJ1-1; no reliable D call. CDR3 length: 14 amino acids. Germline loops: CDR1 MNHEY, CDR2 SVGAGI. V was trimmed by 0 bases and J by 10 bases, leaving 15 bases between them.